The 24 T cell receptor beta chains listed next were all sequenced from one sample in a study of vaccination effects on CD4 cells after COVID-19. TCRdb keeps only in-frame clones here, not all; method: immunoSEQ multiplex PCR. The sample lists fewer than 15,000 clones, 73% seen once, with around 35% in the top ten. Within the ViraFEST assay, antigen-specific CD4+ T cells underwent expansion with viral peptide pools prior to sequencing. The culture ran for 10 days, and then CD4+ T cells were isolated. Convalescent patients had PCR-confirmed SARS-CoV-2 infection between March and December 2020. Participants were given two doses of BNT162b2 or mRNA-1273 vaccine. Their antigen targets remain unknown. The sequencing used CD4+ T cells from PBMCs cultured with HCoV-NL63 spike peptides, collected after COVID-19 vaccination. The receptor set was obtained from a human donor who had a prior SARS-CoV-2 infection.

The chain has TRBV30 and TRBJ2-1; no clear D. The CDR3 extends over 14 amino acids. Germline V gene data show CDR1 as GTSNPN and CDR2 as SVGIG (reference sequence). The V end lost 0 bases, the J end lost 0 bases, and 6 bases lay between the germline ends. CDR3 in DNA: TGTGCCTGGAGTGTACTCTACTCCTACAATGAGCAGTTCTTC. Translation gives CAWSVLYSYNEQFF.

V gene TRBV15 combines with J gene TRBJ2-2; 9 bases are shared with TRBD2. The CDR3 is made up of 19 amino acids. Germline trimming cut 0 bases from V and 1 base from J; bases unmatched to any gene: 9. CDR1 is LNHNV, CDR2 YYDKDF, per germline (reference sequence). CDR3: CATSRDFWVAGENTGELFF. CDR3 in DNA: TGTGCCACCAGCAGAGATTTTTGGGTAGCGGGAGAGAACACCGGGGAGCTGTTTTTT.

The rearrangement joins TRBV9 to TRBJ1-2, with D tentatively TRBD1 (5 bases). The germline CDR1 and CDR2 sequences are SGDLS and YYNGEE. This CDR3 region has 15 residues. The V and J ends lost 0 bases and 3 bases respectively, with 12 bases between them. The CDR3 here is CASSVDLGEDYGYTF. CDR3 bases: TGTGCCAGCAGCGTAGATCTGGGGGAGGACTATGGCTACACCTTC.

V and J are TRBV12-5 and TRBJ1-1; TRBD1 is a possible D gene (6 bases). CDR1 is LGHNT, CDR2 FRNRAP, per germline. The V end lost 4 bases, the J end lost 3 bases, and 18 bases lay between the germline ends. The CDR3 extends over 16 amino acids. The CDR3 spells CASGSPRGTSDTEAFF. The CDR3 DNA is TGTGCTAGTGGTTCCCCGAGGGGGACAAGCGACACTGAAGCTTTCTTT.

CDR3 residues: CASSQDLMFRGASGNTIYF. CDR3 sequence (DNA): TGCGCCAGCAGCCAAGATTTAATGTTTCGGGGCGCATCTGGAAACACCATATATTTT. This chain links TRBV4-3 with TRBJ1-3, with D tentatively TRBD1 (5 bases). The CDR3 sequence is 19 residues long. Deletions cut 0 bases from V and 1 base from J, with 19 bases between. Germline-derived CDR1 and CDR2 are LGHNA and YSLEER.

The genes are TRBV28 and TRBJ1-6, with D maybe TRBD1 (6 bases). Trimming shortened V by 6 bases and J by 6 bases, and 12 bases separated the two germline ends. Germline V gene lookup returns CDR1 MDHEN and CDR2 SYDVKM. This CDR3 has 14 residues. The CDR3 region has the DNA TGTGCCAGCAGAAGAACAGGGTTTAATTCACCCCTCCACTTT. Residues: CASRRTGFNSPLHF.

V is TRBV5-6 and J is TRBJ2-7, with D perhaps assigned TRBD1 or TRBD2 (5 bases each). The CDR3 is made up of 16 amino acids. Germline V CDR1 and CDR2: SGHDT, YYEEEE. Trimming cost V 4 bases and J 4 bases, with 21 bases left between them. The CDR3 sequence: CASSPWGRTNLYEQYF. In nucleotides, the CDR3 is TGTGCCAGCAGCCCGTGGGGACGGACAAACCTTTACGAGCAGTACTTC.

This chain links TRBV4-1 with TRBJ1-5, with D possibly matching TRBD1 (6 bases). CDR1 and CDR2 (germline): MGHRA, YSYEKL. The CDR3 contains 14 residues. Trimming stripped 3 bases from V and 4 bases from J, with 10 bases between. The CDR3 spells CASSHPTGNQPQHF. In DNA form, the CDR3 reads TGCGCCAGCAGCCATCCCACAGGGAATCAGCCCCAGCATTTT.

The chain has TRBV7-9 and TRBJ1-3; D not resolved. The CDR3 length is 15 residues. CDR1 and CDR2 from the germline V gene are SEHNR and FQNEAQ (reference sequence). V shed 7 bases and J shed 0 bases, with 13 bases lying between them. The CDR3 reads CASTIGRNSGNTIYF. The CDR3 nucleotides read TGTGCCAGCACCATAGGGAGGAACTCTGGAAACACCATATATTTT.

The chain recombines TRBV3-1 (or the pseudogene TRBV3-2) with TRBJ2-7; D unresolved. Germline CDR1 LGHDT, CDR2 YNNKEL (reference sequence). The CDR3 has 13 residues. The V end lost 4 bases, the J end lost 7 bases, and 14 bases lay between the germline ends. The chain's CDR3 is CASSPLSPPEQYF. CDR3 DNA: TGTGCCAGCAGCCCTCTTTCTCCCCCTGAGCAGTACTTC.

The chain uses TRBV19 and TRBJ2-1, with D possibly being TRBD2 (5 bases). The CDR3 is made up of 14 amino acids. V shed 7 bases and J shed 2 bases, with 12 bases lying between them. Germline loops: CDR1 LNHDA, CDR2 SQIVND (reference sequence). CDR3 amino acids: CASKETGAYNEQFF. In DNA, the CDR3 is TGTGCCAGTAAAGAGACCGGGGCCTACAATGAGCAGTTCTTC. Full variable domain (missing parts from reference TRBV19 and TRBJ2-1): DGGITQSPKYLFRKEGQNVTLSCEQNLNHDAMYWYRQDPGQGLRLIYYSQIVNDFQKGDIAEGYSVSREKKESFPLTVTSAQKNPTAFYLCASKETGAYNEQFFGPGTRLTVL.

The chain couples TRBV4-3 to TRBJ2-7; D not certain. Germline V gene lookup returns CDR1 LGHNA and CDR2 YSLEER. The V and J ends lost 1 base and 0 bases respectively, with 7 bases between them. This CDR3 has 14 amino acids. The CDR3 loop reads CASSQVFHSYEQYF. In DNA form, the CDR3 reads TGCGCCAGCAGCCAAGTTTTCCACTCCTACGAGCAGTACTTC.

This chain connects TRBV4-2 to TRBJ2-5; no clear D gene. V dropped 4 bases and J dropped 3 bases, with 18 bases sitting between them. CDR1 is LGHNA and CDR2 is YNFKEQ in the germline V gene. The CDR3 runs 16 residues. The CDR3 coding sequence is TGTGCCAGCAGCCCGACGGCTTTTGAGTCAAAAGAGACCCAGTACTTC. It codes for CASSPTAFESKETQYF.

Only a few counts were recorded for this clone. The chain has TRBV19 and TRBJ2-7, with TRBD2 matching 9 bases. Germline V lookup: CDR1 LNHDA, CDR2 SQIVND (reference sequence). The junction had 7 bases not matched to a gene; V was cut back by 6 bases and J by 7 bases. The CDR3 is 13 amino acids. The CDR3 protein is CASRVAGVSEQYF. The DNA for the CDR3 is TGTGCCAGTAGGGTAGCGGGAGTCAGTGAGCAGTACTTC.

This clone was detected only once. The gene calls are TRBV5-5 and TRBJ1-4; D is uncertain. The CDR3 is 15 amino acids. CDR1 and CDR2 (germline): SGHKS, YYEKEE (reference sequence). V shed 3 bases and J shed 0 bases, with 9 bases lying between them. The DNA of the CDR3 is TGTGCCAGCAGCTGGAGCCGACCAACTAATGAAAAACTGTTTTTT. Translated, it gives CASSWSRPTNEKLFF.

The chain employs TRBV19 and TRBJ1-1; TRBD1 might be the D (5 bases). Germline lookup yields CDR1 LNHDA and CDR2 SQIVND (reference sequence). The V end was cut by 7 bases, the J end by 3 bases, with 30 bases between. CDR3 size: 19 residues. The CDR3 sequence is CASTEWGQGGVGVHTEAFF. The CDR3 nucleotides are TGTGCCAGTACCGAATGGGGCCAGGGAGGGGTAGGGGTTCACACTGAAGCTTTCTTT.

V usage is TRBV27 and J usage is TRBJ2-1; 7 bases are shared with TRBD1. J was trimmed by 5 bases and V by 7 bases; bases with no gene match: 14. This CDR3 has 16 amino acids. Germline V lookup: CDR1 MNHEY, CDR2 SMNVEV (reference sequence). The CDR3 sequence is CASTLEGARPHNEQFF. CDR3 in DNA: TGTGCCAGCACCTTAGAGGGGGCTCGCCCTCACAATGAGCAGTTCTTC.

V gene TRBV18 combines with J gene TRBJ2-7; 7 bases align to TRBD1. The length of the CDR3 is 13 residues. The germline CDR1 and CDR2 sequences are KGHSH and LQKENI. V dropped 3 bases and J dropped 2; count of bases not matched to a gene: 1. CDR3 sequence reads: CASSPTGAYEQYF. In DNA, the CDR3 is TGTGCCAGCTCACCCACAGGGGCCTACGAGCAGTACTTC. Based on the CDR3 plus reference TRBV18 and TRBJ2-7, the full variable domain is NAGVMQNPRHLVRRRGQEARLRCSPMKGHSHVYWYRQLPEEGLKFMVYLQKENIIDESGMPKERFSAEFPKEGPSILRIQQVVRGDSAAYFCASSPTGAYEQYFGPGTRLTVT.

This rearrangement joins TRBV5-6 to TRBJ2-4; possibly TRBD2 for D (5 bases). The germline CDR1 and CDR2 sequences are SGHDT and YYEEEE. The CDR3 extends over 19 amino acids. V was pared by 1 base and J by 0 bases, with 20 bases between. CDR3 in DNA: TGTGCCAGCAGCTTGTCTTTTAGCGCCAATAAACTAGCCAAAAACATTCAGTACTTC. It encodes CASSLSFSANKLAKNIQYF.

This clone ranks as large (0.1 to 1%). J is TRBJ1-6 and V is TRBV6-1; 11 bases map to TRBD1. Looked up from germline, CDR1 is MNHNS and CDR2 is SASEGT. Unmatched junction bases numbered 4, after V lost 4 bases and J lost 5 bases. CDR3 length: 16 residues. CDR3 sequence reads: CASSGGQGGHNSPLHF. In DNA, the CDR3 is TGTGCCAGCAGTGGGGGACAGGGGGGGCATAATTCACCCCTCCACTTT.

The chain combines TRBV5-1 with TRBJ2-1, with TRBD2 matching over 13 bases. The CDR3 loop spans 18 amino acids. The germline V gene encodes CDR1 SGHRS and CDR2 YFSETQ. The V gene end was trimmed by 0 bases and the J gene end by 8 bases; junction bases not matched to a gene: 11. The CDR3 DNA follows: TGCGCCAGCAGCTTGGGGACTAGCGGGGGCACGTTTCTGGATGAGCAGTTCTTC. Amino acid sequence: CASSLGTSGGTFLDEQFF.

V is TRBV7-2 and J is TRBJ1-1; no clear D gene. CDR3 length: 12 residues. CDR1 and CDR2 (germline): SGHTA, FQGNSA. V was clipped by 8 bases and J by 7 bases, with 14 bases between them. The chain's CDR3 is CASPREVGEAFF. CDR3 nucleotide sequence: TGTGCCAGCCCTAGGGAAGTGGGTGAAGCTTTCTTT.

This clone has a handful of counts. The chain combines TRBV19 with TRBJ2-2; D is ambiguous. This CDR3 is 13 amino acids long. CDR1 is LNHDA, CDR2 SQIVND, per germline (reference sequence). Trimming shortened V by 3 bases and J by 6 bases, and 8 bases separated the two germline ends. DNA for the CDR3: TGTGCCAGTAGTATTACAATTCCCGGGGAGCTGTTTTTT. Translating gives CASSITIPGELFF. The variable domain in full, completed from reference TRBV19 and TRBJ2-2, reads DGGITQSPKYLFRKEGQNVTLSCEQNLNHDAMYWYRQDPGQGLRLIYYSQIVNDFQKGDIAEGYSVSREKKESFPLTVTSAQKNPTAFYLCASSITIPGELFFGEGSRLTVL.

This clone was observed once. The chain carries TRBV4-3 and TRBJ2-3; 10 bases align to TRBD1. Germline V lookup: CDR1 LGHNA, CDR2 YSLEER. V dropped 4 bases and J dropped 3; count of bases not matched to a gene: 13. This CDR3 is 18 amino acids long. The CDR3 region has the DNA TGCGCCAGCAGCCGGAGCATGACTGGGACAGGGGAGACAGATACGCAGTATTTT. This sequence encodes CASSRSMTGTGETDTQYF.